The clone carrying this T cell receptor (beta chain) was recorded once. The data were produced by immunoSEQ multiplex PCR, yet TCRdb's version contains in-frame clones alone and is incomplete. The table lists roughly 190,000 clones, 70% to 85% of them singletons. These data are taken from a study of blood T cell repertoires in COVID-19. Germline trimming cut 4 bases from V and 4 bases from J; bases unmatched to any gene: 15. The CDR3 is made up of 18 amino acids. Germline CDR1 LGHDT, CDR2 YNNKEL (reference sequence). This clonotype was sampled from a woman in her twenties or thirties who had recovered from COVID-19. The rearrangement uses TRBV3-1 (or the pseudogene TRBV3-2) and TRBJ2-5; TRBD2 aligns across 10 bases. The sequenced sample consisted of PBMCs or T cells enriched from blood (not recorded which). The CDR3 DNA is TGTGCCAGCAGCCTCCCATTCGGCCGCAGCGGGGGGGGAGAGACCCAGTACTTC. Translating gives CASSLPFGRSGGGETQYF.